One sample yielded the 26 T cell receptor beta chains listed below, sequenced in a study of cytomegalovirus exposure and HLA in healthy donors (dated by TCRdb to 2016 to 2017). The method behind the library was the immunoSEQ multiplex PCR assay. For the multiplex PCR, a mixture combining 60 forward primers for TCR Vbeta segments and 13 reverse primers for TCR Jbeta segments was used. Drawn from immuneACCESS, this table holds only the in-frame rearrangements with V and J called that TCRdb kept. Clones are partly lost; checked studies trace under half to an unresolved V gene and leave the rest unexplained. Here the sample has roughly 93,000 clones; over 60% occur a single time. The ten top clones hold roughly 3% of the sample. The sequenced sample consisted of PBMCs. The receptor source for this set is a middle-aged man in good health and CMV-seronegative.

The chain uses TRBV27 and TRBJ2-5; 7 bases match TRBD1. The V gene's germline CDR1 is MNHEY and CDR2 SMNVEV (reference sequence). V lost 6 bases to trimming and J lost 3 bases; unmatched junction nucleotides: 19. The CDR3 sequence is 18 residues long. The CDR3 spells CASSRIAWGRGSKETQYF. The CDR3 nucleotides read TGTGCCAGCAGCCGGATTGCGTGGGGCAGGGGGTCCAAAGAGACCCAGTACTTC.

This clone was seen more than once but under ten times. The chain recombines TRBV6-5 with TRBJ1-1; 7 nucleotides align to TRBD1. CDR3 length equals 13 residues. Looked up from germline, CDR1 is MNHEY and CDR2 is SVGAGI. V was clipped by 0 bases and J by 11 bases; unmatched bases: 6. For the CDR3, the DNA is TGTGCCAGCAGTTACTCAGATGAGGGGGCGGCTTTCTTT. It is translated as CASSYSDEGAAFF.

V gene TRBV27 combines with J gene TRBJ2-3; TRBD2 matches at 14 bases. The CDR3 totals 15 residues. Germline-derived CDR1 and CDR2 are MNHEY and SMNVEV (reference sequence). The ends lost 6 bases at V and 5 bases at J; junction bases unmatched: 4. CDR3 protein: CASSRGLAGEDTQYF. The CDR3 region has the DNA TGTGCCAGCAGCCGGGGACTAGCGGGGGAAGATACGCAGTATTTT.

In DNA form, the CDR3 reads TGTGCCAGCAGCGCAAAGCGGGGCAAGGGGTTCTATGGCTACACCTTC. Translated, it gives CASSAKRGKGFYGYTF. The chain links TRBV9 to TRBJ1-2, with D tentatively TRBD1 (5 bases). Germline CDR1 reads SGDLS; CDR2 reads YYNGEE. Trimming shortened V by 3 bases and J by 4 bases, and 19 bases separated the two germline ends. This CDR3 region has 16 residues.

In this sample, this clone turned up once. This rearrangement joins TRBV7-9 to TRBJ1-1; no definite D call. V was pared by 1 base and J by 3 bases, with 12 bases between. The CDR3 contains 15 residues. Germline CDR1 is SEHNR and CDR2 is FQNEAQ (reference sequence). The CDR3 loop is CASSLGSRAYTEAFF. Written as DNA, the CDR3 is TGTGCCAGCAGCTTAGGGAGCCGCGCATACACTGAAGCTTTCTTT. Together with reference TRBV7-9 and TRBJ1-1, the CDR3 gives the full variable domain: DTGVSQNPRHKITKRGQNVTFRCDPISEHNRLYWYRQTLGQGPEFLTYFQNEAQLEKSRLLSDRFSAERPKGSFSTLEIQRTEQGDSAMYLCASSLGSRAYTEAFFGQGTRLTVV.

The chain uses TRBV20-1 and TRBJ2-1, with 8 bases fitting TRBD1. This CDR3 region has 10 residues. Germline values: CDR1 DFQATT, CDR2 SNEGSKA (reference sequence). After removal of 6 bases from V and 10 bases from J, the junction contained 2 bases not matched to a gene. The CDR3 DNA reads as TGCAGTGCCAGGGACAGGGAGCAGTTCTTC. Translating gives CSARDREQFF.

This CDR3 is CASSRRDRGYEQYF. The CDR3 DNA follows: TGTGCCAGCAGCCGTCGGGACAGGGGCTACGAGCAGTACTTC. J is TRBJ2-7 and V is TRBV5-4; 10 bases line up with TRBD1. The V gene end was trimmed by 4 bases and the J gene end by 3 bases; junction bases not matched to a gene: 4. The CDR3 loop spans 14 amino acids. The germline V gene encodes CDR1 SGHNT and CDR2 YYREEE (reference sequence).

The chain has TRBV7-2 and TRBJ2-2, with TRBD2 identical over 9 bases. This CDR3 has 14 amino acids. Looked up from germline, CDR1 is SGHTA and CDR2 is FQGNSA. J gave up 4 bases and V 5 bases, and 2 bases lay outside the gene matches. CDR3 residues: CASSPRGGTGELFF. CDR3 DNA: TGTGCCAGCAGCCCGCGGGGGGGCACCGGGGAGCTGTTTTTT.

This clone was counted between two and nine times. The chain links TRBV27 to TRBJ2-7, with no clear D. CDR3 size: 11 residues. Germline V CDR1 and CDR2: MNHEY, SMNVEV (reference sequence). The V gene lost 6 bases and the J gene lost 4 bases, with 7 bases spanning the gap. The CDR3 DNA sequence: TGTGCCAGCAGCACAGAATACGAGCAGTACTTC. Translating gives CASSTEYEQYF.

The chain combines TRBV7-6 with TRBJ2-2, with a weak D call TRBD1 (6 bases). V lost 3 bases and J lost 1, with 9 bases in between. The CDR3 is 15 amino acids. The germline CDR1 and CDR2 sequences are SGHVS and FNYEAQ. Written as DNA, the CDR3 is TGTGCCAGCAGCTTGACAGGAAAGAACACCGGGGAGCTGTTTTTT. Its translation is CASSLTGKNTGELFF.

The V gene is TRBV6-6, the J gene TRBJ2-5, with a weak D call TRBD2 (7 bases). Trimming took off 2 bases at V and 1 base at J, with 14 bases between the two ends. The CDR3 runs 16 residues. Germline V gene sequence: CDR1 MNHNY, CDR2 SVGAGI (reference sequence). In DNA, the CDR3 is TGTGCCAGCAGTTACGGGGGGGCCGAATTCCAAGAGACCCAGTACTTC. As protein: CASSYGGAEFQETQYF.

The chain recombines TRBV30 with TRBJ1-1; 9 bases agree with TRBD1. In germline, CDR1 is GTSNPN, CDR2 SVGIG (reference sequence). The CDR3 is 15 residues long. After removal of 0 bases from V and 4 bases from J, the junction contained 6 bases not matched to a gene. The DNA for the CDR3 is TGTGCCTGGAGTGTACAGGCGACAGGGGGCACTGAAGCTTTCTTT. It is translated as CAWSVQATGGTEAFF.

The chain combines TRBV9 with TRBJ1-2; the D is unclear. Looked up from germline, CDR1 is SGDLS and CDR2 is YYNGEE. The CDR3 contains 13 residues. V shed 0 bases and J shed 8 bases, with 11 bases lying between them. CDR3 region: CASSVVVGEGYTF. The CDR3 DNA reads TGTGCCAGCAGCGTAGTTGTCGGGGAGGGCTACACCTTC.

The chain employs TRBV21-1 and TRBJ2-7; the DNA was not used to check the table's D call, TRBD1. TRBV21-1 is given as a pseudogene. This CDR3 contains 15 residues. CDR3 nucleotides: TGTGCCAGCAGCAAGATAATAATAGGGGGAACCGAGCAGTACTTC. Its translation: CASSKIIIGGTEQYF.

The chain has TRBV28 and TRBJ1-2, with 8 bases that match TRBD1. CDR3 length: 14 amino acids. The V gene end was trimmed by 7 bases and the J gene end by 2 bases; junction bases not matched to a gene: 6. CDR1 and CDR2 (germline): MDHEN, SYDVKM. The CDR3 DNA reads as TGTGCCAGCACCGTGGGACAGGCCAACTATGGCTACACCTTC. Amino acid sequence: CASTVGQANYGYTF.

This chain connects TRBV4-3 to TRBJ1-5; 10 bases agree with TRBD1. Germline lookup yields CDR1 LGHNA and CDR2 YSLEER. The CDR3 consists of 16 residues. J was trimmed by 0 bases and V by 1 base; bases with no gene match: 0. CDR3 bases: TGCGCCAGCAGCCAAGGGACAGGGGGTAGCAATCAGCCCCAGCATTTT. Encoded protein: CASSQGTGGSNQPQHF.

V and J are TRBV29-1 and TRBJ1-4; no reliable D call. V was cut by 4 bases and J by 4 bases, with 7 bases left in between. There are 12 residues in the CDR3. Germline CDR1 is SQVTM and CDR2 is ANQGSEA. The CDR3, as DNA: TGCAGCGTTGGGAGGGTTAATGAAAAACTGTTTTTT. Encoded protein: CSVGRVNEKLFF. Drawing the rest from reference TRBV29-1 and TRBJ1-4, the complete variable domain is SAVISQKPSRDICQRGTSLTIQCQVDSQVTMMFWYRQQPGQSLTLIATANQGSEATYESGFVIDKFPISRPNLTFSTLTVSNMSPEDSSIYLCSVGRVNEKLFFGSGTQLSVL.

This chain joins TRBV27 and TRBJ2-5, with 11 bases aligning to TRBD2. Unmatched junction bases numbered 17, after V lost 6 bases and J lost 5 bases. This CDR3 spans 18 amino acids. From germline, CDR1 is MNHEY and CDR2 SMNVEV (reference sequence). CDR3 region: CASRTGLAGGPLRETQYF. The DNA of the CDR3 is TGTGCCAGCAGGACAGGCCTAGCGGGGGGCCCGCTGCGGGAGACCCAGTACTTC.

The CDR3 region is CASSLSTGVNTEAFF. The CDR3 DNA is TGTGCCAGCAGTTTATCCACAGGGGTGAACACTGAAGCTTTCTTT. V usage is TRBV27 and J usage is TRBJ1-1; 7 bases are a match to TRBD1. This CDR3 has 15 amino acids. Losses at the gene ends were 0 bases for V and 0 bases for J; bases not matched to a gene: 1. Germline assignment: CDR1 MNHEY and CDR2 SMNVEV (reference sequence).

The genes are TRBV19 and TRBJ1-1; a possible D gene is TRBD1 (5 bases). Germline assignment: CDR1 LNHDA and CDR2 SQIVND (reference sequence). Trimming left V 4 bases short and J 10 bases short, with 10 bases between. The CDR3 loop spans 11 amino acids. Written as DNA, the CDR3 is TGTGCCAGTAGTACCCTGGGGGGAGCTTTCTTT. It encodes CASSTLGGAFF.

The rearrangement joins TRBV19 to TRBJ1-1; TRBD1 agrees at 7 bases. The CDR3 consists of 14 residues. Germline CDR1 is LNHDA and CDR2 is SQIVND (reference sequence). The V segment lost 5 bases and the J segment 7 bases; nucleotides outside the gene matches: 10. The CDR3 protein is CASSLWTGAREAFF. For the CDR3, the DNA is TGTGCCAGTAGTTTATGGACAGGAGCTCGTGAAGCTTTCTTT.

The CDR3 bases are TGTGCCAGCAGCTCAGACACCGCTTCCTACAATGAGCAGTTCTTC. Residues: CASSSDTASYNEQFF. The rearrangement uses TRBV7-3 and TRBJ2-1, with no clear D. CDR1 and CDR2 from the germline V gene are SGHTA and FQGTGA. This CDR3 has 15 amino acids. Between the trimmed V and J ends, which lost 4 bases and 1 base, there was a span of 11 bases.

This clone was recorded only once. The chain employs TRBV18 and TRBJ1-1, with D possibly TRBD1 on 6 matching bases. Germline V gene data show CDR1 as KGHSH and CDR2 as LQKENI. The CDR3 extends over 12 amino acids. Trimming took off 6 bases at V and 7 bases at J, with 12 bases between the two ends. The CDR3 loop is CASSQGQIEAFF. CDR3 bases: TGTGCCAGCTCCCAAGGACAGATTGAAGCTTTCTTT.

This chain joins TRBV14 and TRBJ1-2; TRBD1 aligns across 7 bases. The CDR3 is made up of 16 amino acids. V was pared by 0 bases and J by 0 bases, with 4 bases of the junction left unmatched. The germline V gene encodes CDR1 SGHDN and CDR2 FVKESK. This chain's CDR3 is CASSQDRDSTNYGYTF. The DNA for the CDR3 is TGTGCCAGCAGCCAAGATAGGGACAGTACTAACTATGGCTACACCTTC.

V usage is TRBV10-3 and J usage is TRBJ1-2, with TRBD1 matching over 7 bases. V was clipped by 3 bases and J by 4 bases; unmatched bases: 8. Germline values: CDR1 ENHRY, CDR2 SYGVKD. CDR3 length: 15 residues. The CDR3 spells CAISDQKGQLYGYTF. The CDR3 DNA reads TGTGCCATCAGTGACCAGAAGGGACAGCTCTATGGCTACACCTTC.

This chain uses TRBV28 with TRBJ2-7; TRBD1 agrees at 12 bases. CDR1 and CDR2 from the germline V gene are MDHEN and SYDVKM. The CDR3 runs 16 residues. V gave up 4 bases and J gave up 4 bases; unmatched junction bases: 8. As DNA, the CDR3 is TGTGCCAGCAGTTCCTCGGGACAGGGGGCGGGATACGAGCAGTACTTC. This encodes CASSSSGQGAGYEQYF.